The 24 T cell receptor beta chains below all came from one sample that was sequenced in a study of blood T cell repertoires in COVID-19. The protocol was immunoSEQ multiplex PCR, while the TCRdb copy is restricted to in-frame clones and leaves out a portion. The sample contains 95,000 to 150,000 clones, 78% of which appear only once. Sequenced input: peripheral blood. The source is a man between 65 and 80 years old with acute or convalescent COVID-19.

The chain links TRBV19 to TRBJ1-6, with 7 bases fitting TRBD1. The V and J ends lost 8 bases and 7 bases, in that order; junction bases with no gene match: 8. CDR3 length: 14 amino acids. Germline V gene data show CDR1 as LNHDA and CDR2 as SQIVND (reference sequence). The CDR3 DNA reads TGTGCCAGTGCCCCCGGGACAGTCAATTCACCCCTCCACTTT. This sequence encodes CASAPGTVNSPLHF.

This chain joins TRBV4-3 and TRBJ2-5; TRBD1 might be the D (6 bases). Germline CDR1 reads LGHNA; CDR2 reads YSLEER. The CDR3 runs 15 residues. Deletions cut 5 bases from V and 0 bases from J, with 13 bases between. CDR3 sequence reads: CASSYTGTNQETQYF. CDR3 coding DNA: TGCGCCAGCAGCTATACCGGGACAAACCAAGAGACCCAGTACTTC.

The chain combines TRBV5-1 with TRBJ1-3, with unresolved D. V was trimmed by 3 bases and J by 0 bases, leaving 13 bases between them. This CDR3 is built from 16 residues. CDR1 is SGHRS and CDR2 is YFSETQ in the germline V gene. The CDR3, as DNA: TGCGCCAGCAGCTCCGGGAGTGGGAGCTCTGGAAACACCATATATTTT. This codes for CASSSGSGSSGNTIYF.

This chain uses TRBV4-2 with TRBJ1-1, with 9 positions matching TRBD1. This CDR3 has 16 residues. Germline CDR1 LGHNA, CDR2 YNFKEQ. V gave up 2 bases and J gave up 3 bases; unmatched junction bases: 7. CDR3 DNA sequence: TGTGCCAGCAGCCAACAACAGGGGGCGTCTGACACTGAAGCTTTCTTT. This codes for CASSQQQGASDTEAFF.

The chain recombines TRBV27 with TRBJ2-1; possible D gene TRBD2, 6 bases. The CDR3 extends over 12 amino acids. The V gene's germline CDR1 is MNHEY and CDR2 SMNVEV (reference sequence). The V end lost 5 bases, the J end lost 9 bases, and 11 bases lay between the germline ends. CDR3: CASSGQGGEQFF. CDR3 DNA: TGTGCCAGCAGTGGGCAGGGAGGTGAGCAGTTCTTC.

In nucleotides, the CDR3 is TGTGCCAGCAGCGTAGTGACAGGGTTCGGCTACACCTTC. Its protein is CASSVVTGFGYTF. V usage is TRBV9 and J usage is TRBJ1-2, with 7 bases aligning to TRBD1. Germline lookup yields CDR1 SGDLS and CDR2 YYNGEE. CDR3 length equals 13 residues. V shed 0 bases and J 8 bases; nucleotides not matched to a gene: 4.

The gene calls are TRBV7-2 and TRBJ1-1; no clear D gene. V was clipped by 5 bases and J by 1 base, with 17 bases between them. Per the germline V gene, CDR1 is SGHTA and CDR2 is FQGNSA. The length of the CDR3 is 16 residues. DNA of the CDR3: TGTGCCAGCAGCGAGGGCGCCTCATCCCAGAACACTGAAGCTTTCTTT. This encodes CASSEGASSQNTEAFF.

V gene TRBV7-2 combines with J gene TRBJ2-3, with 9 positions matching TRBD1. V shed 4 bases, J shed 3 bases, and the junction held 2 bases outside the gene matches. This CDR3 comprises 14 residues. The germline V gene has CDR1 SGHTA and CDR2 FQGNSA. The CDR3 sequence: CASSWDRATDTQYF. Written as DNA, the CDR3 is TGTGCCAGCAGCTGGGACAGGGCTACAGATACGCAGTATTTT.

This clone occurred a few times. The chain has TRBV9 and TRBJ2-7, with D tentatively TRBD2 (5 bases). This CDR3 is 14 amino acids long. The germline CDR1 and CDR2 sequences are SGDLS and YYNGEE. Trimming removed 0 bases from V and 4 bases from J, with 11 bases in between. CDR3 amino acids: CASSVDPGFYEQYF. The CDR3 bases are TGTGCCAGCAGCGTAGATCCGGGATTTTACGAGCAGTACTTC.

The V call is TRBV7-2, the J call TRBJ2-1; 10 positions match TRBD2. The CDR3 runs 16 residues. The V segment lost 1 base and the J segment 8 bases; nucleotides outside the gene matches: 8. CDR1 and CDR2 (germline): SGHTA, FQGNSA. Here the CDR3 reads CASSLEERGGLDEQFF. In nucleotides, the CDR3 is TGTGCCAGCAGCTTAGAGGAGCGGGGGGGCCTGGATGAGCAGTTCTTC.

The J gene is TRBJ2-5, the V gene TRBV11-2, with 7 bases that match TRBD1. This CDR3 has 14 residues. CDR1 is SGHAT, CDR2 FQNNGV, per germline. The V gene end was trimmed by 4 bases and the J gene end by 2 bases; junction bases not matched to a gene: 4. This chain's CDR3 is CASSWGTVQETQYF. CDR3 nucleotide sequence: TGTGCCAGCAGCTGGGGGACAGTTCAAGAGACCCAGTACTTC.

The chain links TRBV19 to TRBJ1-3, with 7 bases matching TRBD1. This CDR3 is built from 16 residues. V was clipped by 3 bases and J by 1 base; unmatched bases: 6. Germline CDR1 is LNHDA and CDR2 is SQIVND (reference sequence). This CDR3 is CASSMKTGWSGNTIYF. CDR3 nucleotides: TGTGCCAGTAGTATGAAGACAGGGTGGTCTGGAAACACCATATATTTT.

The gene calls are TRBV5-6 and TRBJ2-2, with a weak D call TRBD1 (6 bases). Germline CDR1 is SGHDT and CDR2 is YYEEEE. The CDR3 has 17 residues. Trimming removed 3 bases at V and 5 bases at J, with 20 bases between. The CDR3 region has the DNA TGTGCCAGCAGCTCATATAACAGGGAAGTTTCGACCGGGGAGCTGTTTTTT. Its protein product is CASSSYNREVSTGELFF.

The chain links TRBV5-1 to TRBJ2-7; 7 bases are a match to TRBD1. This CDR3 has 15 residues. J was trimmed by 6 bases and V by 3 bases; bases with no gene match: 12. Germline CDR1 and CDR2: SGHRS and YFSETQ. The CDR3 spells CASSSGNTGVGEQYF. The CDR3 nucleotides read TGCGCCAGCAGCTCCGGGAATACAGGGGTTGGCGAGCAGTACTTC.

The chain links TRBV27 to TRBJ2-1; 10 nucleotides agree with TRBD2. The germline V gene encodes CDR1 MNHEY and CDR2 SMNVEV (reference sequence). V was pared by 2 bases and J by 6 bases, with 4 bases of the junction left unmatched. The CDR3 has 15 residues. CDR3: CASSLIAGGLNEQFF. CDR3 in DNA: TGTGCCAGCAGTTTAATAGCGGGGGGCCTCAATGAGCAGTTCTTC.

The chain uses TRBV5-1 and TRBJ1-4; 10 bases fit TRBD1. CDR1 is SGHRS, CDR2 YFSETQ, per germline. V lost 0 bases to trimming and J lost 6 bases; unmatched junction nucleotides: 2. The CDR3 consists of 15 residues. The CDR3 is CASSLADRGHEKLFF. The CDR3 DNA follows: TGCGCCAGCAGCTTGGCTGACAGGGGGCATGAAAAACTGTTTTTT.

The chain joins TRBV5-4 to TRBJ2-7; 8 bases map to TRBD1. Germline V lookup: CDR1 SGHNT, CDR2 YYREEE (reference sequence). V lost 3 bases to trimming and J lost 3 bases; unmatched junction nucleotides: 11. The CDR3 is 16 residues long. In nucleotides, the CDR3 is TGTGCCAGCAGCTCGGGACTGGACAGGGCCCTCTACGAGCAGTACTTC. The encoded protein is CASSSGLDRALYEQYF. Full variable domain (remainder filled in from reference TRBV5-4 and TRBJ2-7): ETGVTQSPTHLIKTRGQQVTLRCSSQSGHNTVSWYQQALGQGPQFIFQYYREEENGRGNFPPRFSGLQFPNYSSELNVNALELDDSALYLCASSSGLDRALYEQYFGPGTRLTVT.

This clone was detected only a few times. The CDR3 region is CASSLREGNSPLHF. As DNA, the CDR3 is TGTGCCAGCAGTCTCCGGGAGGGGAATTCACCCCTCCACTTT. The rearrangement links TRBV6-2 or TRBV6-3 to TRBJ1-6; D might be TRBD1 (5 bases). The V and J ends lost 5 bases and 7 bases respectively, with 12 bases between them. CDR1 and CDR2 from the germline V gene are MNHEY and SVGEGT. The CDR3 totals 14 residues.

This chain connects TRBV19 to TRBJ1-3; D is unresolved. This CDR3 comprises 15 residues. Germline V gene lookup returns CDR1 LNHDA and CDR2 SQIVND (reference sequence). V dropped 1 base and J dropped 0 bases, with 7 bases sitting between them. The CDR3 loop is CASSIVQNSGNTIYF. In DNA, the CDR3 is TGTGCCAGTAGTATAGTTCAGAACTCTGGAAACACCATATATTTT. Combining the CDR3 with reference TRBV19 and TRBJ1-3 gives the whole variable domain DGGITQSPKYLFRKEGQNVTLSCEQNLNHDAMYWYRQDPGQGLRLIYYSQIVNDFQKGDIAEGYSVSREKKESFPLTVTSAQKNPTAFYLCASSIVQNSGNTIYFGEGSWLTVV.

The chain combines TRBV2 with TRBJ2-2, with 8 bases lining up with TRBD1. CDR1 is SNHLY and CDR2 is FYNNEI in the germline V gene. This CDR3 spans 16 amino acids. Germline trimming cut 4 bases from V and 3 bases from J; bases unmatched to any gene: 7. The CDR3 here is CASSGTGTADTGELFF. CDR3 sequence (DNA): TGTGCCAGCAGTGGGACAGGGACGGCCGACACCGGGGAGCTGTTTTTT.

The sample holds one count of this clone. V and J are TRBV30 and TRBJ1-1, with D possibly TRBD1 on 6 matching bases. Trimming cost V 2 bases and J 3 bases, with 10 bases left between them. The CDR3 totals 13 residues. Germline loops: CDR1 GTSNPN, CDR2 SVGIG (reference sequence). The CDR3 is CAWSNRVDTEAFF. The CDR3 DNA reads as TGTGCCTGGAGTAACAGGGTGGACACTGAAGCTTTCTTT.

The chain has TRBV7-9 and TRBJ1-4; D is uncertain. CDR3 length: 14 residues. Germline-derived CDR1 and CDR2 are SEHNR and FQNEAQ (reference sequence). Trimming cost V 2 bases and J 8 bases, with 12 bases left between them. The CDR3 is CASSLPYGYEKLFF. Written as DNA, the CDR3 is TGTGCCAGCAGCTTACCTTACGGTTACGAAAAACTGTTTTTT.

The chain has TRBV6-1 and TRBJ2-7, with TRBD2 matching over 8 bases. J was trimmed by 3 bases and V by 2 bases; bases with no gene match: 6. Germline lookup yields CDR1 MNHNS and CDR2 SASEGT. CDR3 length: 15 amino acids. CDR3 sequence: CASSEPSGLNYEQYF. CDR3 bases: TGTGCCAGCAGTGAACCTAGCGGGCTGAACTACGAGCAGTACTTC.

J is TRBJ2-2 and V is TRBV12-5; D not certain. The germline V and J ends were trimmed by 5 bases and 7 bases, with 8 bases remaining between them. Germline CDR1 is LGHNT and CDR2 is FRNRAP. This CDR3 region has 12 residues. CDR3 bases: TGTGCTAGTGGTCCTAACTTCGGGGAGCTGTTTTTT. Translating gives CASGPNFGELFF.